The clone carrying this TCR beta chain was detected a few times. Antigen unknown. This sample is drawn from a study of blood T cells in healthy people across ages. Study-level points and caveats: Correlation between TCR beta diversity and naive T cell percentage was strong. Shifts in expanded clonotypes may have been confounded by donor CMV status, which was unknown. Estimated diversity that came from one million T cells was considered an underestimate. Roughly linear declines in TCR beta diversity per million T cells occurred with age.

A J-beta primer mix and a sample-barcoded 5' primer were used in a second PCR of roughly 6 to 12 cycles. TCRdb recomputed calls from the 5' RACE reads with MiXCR, one row per CDR3 protein. The table has approximately 850,000 distinct CDR3 sequences, 44% seen once. Sequencing was done on a sample of blood. The TCR comes from a man aged 55 to 70 in good health.

This CDR3 is CASSQDRGRSRTEAFF. The CDR3 DNA follows: TGTGCCAGCTCACAGGACAGGGGGCGCTCGCGCACTGAAGCTTTCTTT. J is TRBJ1-1 and V is TRBV18, with 11 nucleotides matching TRBD1. The CDR3 runs 16 residues. J gave up 4 bases and V 4 bases, and 8 bases lay outside the gene matches. The germline V gene has CDR1 KGHSH and CDR2 LQKENI.